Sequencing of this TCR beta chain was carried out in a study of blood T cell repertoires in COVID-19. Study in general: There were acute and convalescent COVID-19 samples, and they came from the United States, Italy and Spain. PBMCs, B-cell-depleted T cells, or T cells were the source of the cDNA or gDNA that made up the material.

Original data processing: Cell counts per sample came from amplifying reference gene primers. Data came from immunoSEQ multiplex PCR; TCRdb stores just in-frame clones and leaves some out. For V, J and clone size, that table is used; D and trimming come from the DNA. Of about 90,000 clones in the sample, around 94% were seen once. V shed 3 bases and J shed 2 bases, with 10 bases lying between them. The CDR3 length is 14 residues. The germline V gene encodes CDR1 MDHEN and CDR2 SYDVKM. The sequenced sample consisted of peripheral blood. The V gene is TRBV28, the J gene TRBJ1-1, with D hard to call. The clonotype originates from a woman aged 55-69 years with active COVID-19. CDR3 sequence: CASSLGRQNTEAFF. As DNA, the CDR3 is TGTGCCAGCAGTTTGGGGAGGCAAAACACTGAAGCTTTCTTT.